The present TCR beta chain was sequenced within a study of CD4 T cells in relation to SARS-CoV-2 and coronaviruses. Study at large: Patient ages ranged from about 20 to 80, median 38.

This CDR3 comprises 12 residues. CDR1 and CDR2 from the germline V gene are MDHEN and SYDVKM. The V gene lost 6 bases and the J gene lost 6 bases, with 8 bases spanning the gap. The assay was immunoSEQ multiplex PCR, and TCRdb's table has in-frame clones only and misses some. The data contain some 35,000 clones, around 89% of them seen just once; the ten biggest clones take up 9.2%. The V call is TRBV28, the J call TRBJ2-2; D not certain. The sequence came from an adult with COVID-19. Sequencing was carried out using memory CD4+ T cells from PBMCs. CDR3 residues: CASSYQSGELFF. CDR3 nucleotide sequence: TGTGCCAGCAGCTACCAGTCCGGGGAGCTGTTTTTT.